These 25 T cell receptor beta chains were all obtained from the same sample, sequenced in a study of blood T cell repertoires in COVID-19. TCRdb's copy holds only in-frame clones and misses some; the assay was immunoSEQ multiplex PCR. The table has over 300,000 clones, 83% seen once. The specimen was peripheral blood. All receptors come from a woman between 45 and 60 years old with acute or convalescent COVID-19.

The sample holds a few counts of this clone. The chain joins TRBV2 to TRBJ1-5, with TRBD1 matching 7 bases. CDR1 and CDR2 (germline): SNHLY, FYNNEI. The CDR3 spans 15 residues. Trimming removed 8 bases from V and 7 bases from J; junction bases left unmatched: 14. The CDR3 reads CASSPQGGAGQPQHF. For the CDR3, the DNA is TGTGCCAGCTCTCCGCAGGGGGGCGCAGGCCAGCCCCAGCATTTT.

This chain joins TRBV3-1 (or the pseudogene TRBV3-2) and TRBJ1-2; D call uncertain. V was trimmed by 1 base and J by 5 bases, leaving 8 bases between them. The CDR3 covers 13 residues. CDR1 and CDR2 from the germline V gene are LGHDT and YNNKEL (reference sequence). CDR3 in amino acids: CASSQVGGYGYTF. CDR3 DNA: TGTGCCAGCAGCCAAGTCGGAGGGTATGGCTACACCTTC.

The chain couples TRBV30 to TRBJ2-3; D call uncertain. Germline lookup yields CDR1 GTSNPN and CDR2 SVGIG (reference sequence). CDR3 size: 13 residues. Trimming shortened V by 0 bases and J by 4 bases, and 8 bases separated the two germline ends. CDR3 residues: CAWSVLQADTQYF. Here the CDR3 DNA reads TGTGCCTGGAGTGTCCTGCAGGCAGATACGCAGTATTTT.

The chain carries TRBV3-1 (or the pseudogene TRBV3-2) and TRBJ2-3; 8 bases line up with TRBD2. CDR1 and CDR2 from the germline V gene are LGHDT and YNNKEL (reference sequence). After removal of 5 bases from V and 2 bases from J, the junction contained 3 bases not matched to a gene. CDR3 size: 14 residues. The CDR3, as DNA: TGTGCCAGCAGCTTCGGACTAGCCACAGATACGCAGTATTTT. Amino acid sequence: CASSFGLATDTQYF.

The chain recombines TRBV11-3 with TRBJ2-1; TRBD2 aligns across 7 bases. The CDR3 is made up of 15 amino acids. Germline V lookup: CDR1 SGHNT, CDR2 YENEEA. Trimming removed 0 bases from V and 8 bases from J; junction bases left unmatched: 7. The CDR3 DNA follows: TGTGCCAGCAGCTTAGATGGTGAGGCGGGGGATGAGCAGTTCTTC. Its translation is CASSLDGEAGDEQFF.

The V gene is TRBV4-2, the J gene TRBJ2-7; a possible D gene is TRBD1 (6 bases). The CDR3 consists of 13 residues. V lost 5 bases and J lost 6, with 14 bases in between. CDR1 is LGHNA and CDR2 is YNFKEQ in the germline V gene. CDR3 DNA: TGTGCCAGCAGCAGTCCAGGGGTTCTCGAGCAGTACTTC. Residues: CASSSPGVLEQYF.

The V call is TRBV4-1, the J call TRBJ2-7; 7 positions match TRBD1. V lost 0 bases, J lost 6 bases, and 5 bases stayed unmatched. Germline V CDR1 and CDR2: MGHRA, YSYEKL. This CDR3 has 14 amino acids. The CDR3, as DNA: TGCGCCAGCAGCCAAGAAGGGTCAGGGGGCGAGCAGTACTTC. Residues: CASSQEGSGGEQYF.

The chain couples TRBV2 to TRBJ2-3, with D unresolved. V gave up 8 bases and J gave up 4 bases, with 10 bases separating them. This CDR3 has 12 amino acids. Per germline, CDR1 SNHLY and CDR2 FYNNEI. The CDR3 loop reads CASRTGADTQYF. As DNA, the CDR3 is TGTGCCAGCCGAACGGGTGCAGATACGCAGTATTTT.

The genes are TRBV27 and TRBJ1-5; D uncertain. The CDR3 length is 14 residues. CDR1 is MNHEY, CDR2 SMNVEV, per germline (reference sequence). V was trimmed by 6 bases and J by 2 bases, leaving 11 bases between them. CDR3 in amino acids: CASRSGNGNQPQHF. The CDR3 DNA is TGTGCCAGCAGGTCAGGTAACGGCAATCAGCCCCAGCATTTT.

This clone was recorded only once. V is TRBV30 and J is TRBJ2-2; D is possibly TRBD2 (6 bases). The CDR3 is 14 amino acids. Looked up from germline, CDR1 is GTSNPN and CDR2 is SVGIG (reference sequence). Trimming took 2 bases from V and 5 from J, leaving 12 bases between them. For the CDR3, the DNA is TGTGCCTGGAGTCTGGGACTCTTAACCGGGGAGCTGTTTTTT. Translating it yields CAWSLGLLTGELFF.

The rearrangement joins TRBV5-4 to TRBJ1-1; 9 bases line up with TRBD1. There are 15 residues in the CDR3. V gave up 4 bases and J gave up 1 base; unmatched junction bases: 5. Per germline, CDR1 SGHNT and CDR2 YYREEE (reference sequence). DNA of the CDR3: TGTGCCAGCAGCCCCCCGGGACAGGGGAACACTGAAGCTTTCTTT. Its protein is CASSPPGQGNTEAFF.

The V and J genes are TRBV3-1 (or the pseudogene TRBV3-2) and TRBJ1-5; 7 bases are a match to TRBD1. The ends lost 5 bases at V and 7 bases at J; junction bases unmatched: 8. The CDR3 is 14 amino acids. Germline CDR1 LGHDT, CDR2 YNNKEL (reference sequence). The CDR3 bases are TGTGCCAGCAGCTTCAACAGGGGCCAACAGCCCCAGCATTTT. Its protein is CASSFNRGQQPQHF.

The chain joins TRBV7-9 to TRBJ2-1, with no clear D. Trimming removed 3 bases from V and 0 bases from J, with 12 bases in between. There are 16 residues in the CDR3. Germline V CDR1 and CDR2: SEHNR, FQNEAQ (reference sequence). CDR3 sequence (DNA): TGTGCCAGCAGCTTGAGACAACTTCGCTCCTACAATGAGCAGTTCTTC. The encoded protein is CASSLRQLRSYNEQFF.

The V call is TRBV30, the J call TRBJ1-2; maybe TRBD1 (5 bases). The V and J ends lost 3 bases and 6 bases respectively, with 23 bases between them. There are 16 residues in the CDR3. Germline V lookup: CDR1 GTSNPN, CDR2 SVGIG (reference sequence). CDR3 sequence reads: CAWSVGIGEMVDGYTF. The CDR3 DNA reads TGTGCCTGGAGCGTGGGAATAGGGGAAATGGTCGATGGCTACACCTTC.

The V call is TRBV5-4, the J call TRBJ1-2; D not resolved. The CDR3 is made up of 13 amino acids. Trimming shortened V by 2 bases and J by 0 bases, and 5 bases separated the two germline ends. Germline V lookup: CDR1 SGHNT, CDR2 YYREEE (reference sequence). CDR3 amino acids: CASSLTANYGYTF. CDR3 DNA: TGTGCCAGCAGCTTAACAGCTAACTATGGCTACACCTTC.

The V and J genes are TRBV7-2 and TRBJ1-1; the D gene is possibly TRBD1 (6 bases). Trimming took off 0 bases at V and 11 bases at J, with 10 bases between the two ends. The germline V gene encodes CDR1 SGHTA and CDR2 FQGNSA. This CDR3 contains 12 residues. The CDR3 region has the DNA TGTGCCAGCAGCTTAGCCGGGGGGCGGGCTTTCTTT. Translated: CASSLAGGRAFF.

This clone was counted ten times or more. The sample contains more than one DNA sequence encoding this CDR3. The chain has TRBV7-2 and TRBJ2-7; TRBD2 aligns across 9 bases. Per germline, CDR1 SGHTA and CDR2 FQGNSA. The V segment lost 0 bases and the J segment 2 bases; nucleotides outside the gene matches: 2. CDR3 length: 15 amino acids. CDR3 in amino acids: CASSLAAGGPYEQYF. CDR3 coding DNA: TGTGCCAGCAGCTTAGCAGCGGGGGGTCCCTACGAGCAGTACTTC.

The chain recombines TRBV18 with TRBJ2-4; 8 bases fit TRBD1. Germline V CDR1 and CDR2: KGHSH, LQKENI. This CDR3 has 13 residues. V was clipped by 6 bases and J by 5 bases; unmatched bases: 3. The CDR3 spells CASSPTGENIQYF. The CDR3 DNA reads as TGTGCCAGCTCCCCGACAGGGGAAAACATTCAGTACTTC. Combining the CDR3 with reference TRBV18 and TRBJ2-4 gives the whole variable domain NAGVMQNPRHLVRRRGQEARLRCSPMKGHSHVYWYRQLPEEGLKFMVYLQKENIIDESGMPKERFSAEFPKEGPSILRIQQVVRGDSAAYFCASSPTGENIQYFGAGTRLSVL.

The chain has TRBV6-6 and TRBJ2-7, with 8 bases lining up with TRBD1. Germline CDR1 reads MNHNY; CDR2 reads SVGAGI (reference sequence). The J segment lost 2 bases and the V segment lost 6 bases, leaving 3 bases of the junction unmatched. The CDR3 runs 13 residues. Written as DNA, the CDR3 is TGTGCCAGCAGAGAGGACAGGGCCTACGAGCAGTACTTC. Amino acids: CASREDRAYEQYF.

This clone has just one count. This sequence joins TRBV30 and TRBJ1-5; TRBD1 matches 8 bases. In germline, CDR1 is GTSNPN, CDR2 SVGIG (reference sequence). The CDR3 runs to 12 residues. The V segment lost 7 bases and the J segment 7 bases; nucleotides outside the gene matches: 6. The CDR3: CALDREGQPQHF. The CDR3 coding sequence is TGTGCCTTGGACAGGGAGGGACAGCCCCAGCATTTT.

This rearrangement joins TRBV6-5 to TRBJ2-3; D is unresolved. CDR1 and CDR2 from the germline V gene are MNHEY and SVGAGI. This CDR3 region has 13 residues. The V end was cut by 6 bases, the J end by 5 bases, with 12 bases between. CDR3 loop: CASSSYPGDTQYF. Written as DNA, the CDR3 is TGTGCCAGCAGCTCGTACCCAGGAGATACGCAGTATTTT.

The chain joins TRBV10-3 to TRBJ2-2, with 7 nucleotides matching TRBD1. Germline assignment: CDR1 ENHRY and CDR2 SYGVKD. J gave up 5 bases and V 10 bases, and 13 bases lay outside the gene matches. The CDR3 consists of 15 residues. CDR3 sequence reads: CASHRQGLETGELFF. CDR3 nucleotide sequence: TGTGCCAGCCATAGACAGGGATTGGAGACCGGGGAGCTGTTTTTT.

This clone was observed a single time. Other DNA sequences of this sample code for an identical CDR3. This chain uses TRBV5-1 with TRBJ2-5, with D possibly TRBD2 on 5 matching bases. The V end lost 7 bases, the J end lost 4 bases, and 17 bases lay between the germline ends. This CDR3 is 14 amino acids long. Germline V gene data show CDR1 as SGHRS and CDR2 as YFSETQ. The CDR3 sequence: CASSFGLAGETQYF. In DNA, the CDR3 is TGCGCCAGCTCATTCGGACTGGCGGGAGAGACCCAGTACTTC. The full variable domain, its missing parts supplied by reference TRBV5-1 and TRBJ2-5, is KAGVTQTPRYLIKTRGQQVTLSCSPISGHRSVSWYQQTPGQGLQFLFEYFSETQRNKGNFPGRFSGRQFSNSRSEMNVSTLELGDSALYLCASSFGLAGETQYFGPGTRLLVL.

The chain links TRBV11-2 to TRBJ2-3; 8 positions match TRBD1. Germline CDR1 and CDR2: SGHAT and FQNNGV. The CDR3 totals 14 residues. V lost 7 bases and J lost 4; bases outside the gene matches: 7. CDR3 in amino acids: CASNPGGSPDTQYF. In DNA form, the CDR3 reads TGTGCCAGCAACCCAGGGGGCAGTCCAGATACGCAGTATTTT.

For this clone: Given a much more abundant clone one base away, this may be a read error. This chain links TRBV2 with TRBJ1-2; 8 nucleotides align to TRBD1. V shed 6 bases and J 6 bases; nucleotides not matched to a gene: 3. CDR1 is SNHLY and CDR2 is FYNNEI in the germline V gene. The CDR3 runs to 12 residues. The CDR3 DNA follows: TGTGCCAGCAGCATGACAGGGGATGGCTACACCTTC. This gives the protein CASSMTGDGYTF.